This TCR beta chain stems from a study of STAT5B mutations in CD4+ large granular lymphocyte leukemia. With regard to this clone: Its specificity is unknown.

Study-level findings and limits: No patients shared main leukemic clonotypes, though roughly 25% appeared at low frequency elsewhere.

CDR1 and CDR2 (germline): SNHLY, FYNNEI. V was clipped by 6 bases and J by 3 bases, with 3 bases between them. This CDR3 is 10 amino acids long. Original data processing: The detection floor for productive clonotype frequency was 2.59 x 10-5. Clones were sequenced by immunoSEQ multiplex PCR, and TCRdb holds only the in-frame ones, with some missing. V, J and clone size reflect that table, while D and trimming were determined from the DNA. The table lists 35,000 or so clones, more than 70% of them singletons, with 0.97% in the top ten. The specimen sequenced was CD4+ T cells from blood buffy coats. This chain uses TRBV2 with TRBJ2-7; no clear D. This TCR derives from a human donor in good health. The CDR3 DNA follows: TGTGCCAGCAGCATCTACGAGCAGTACTTC. This codes for CASSIYEQYF.